This TCR beta chain was sequenced for a study of early T cells in non-severe SARS-CoV-2 infection. TCRdb used MiXCR to reprocess the 5' RACE reads, holding one entry per CDR3 protein. The top ten clones hold about 5% of a sample with roughly 40,000 distinct CDR3 sequences, over 4% of them seen once. This clonotype was observed a few times. The CDR3 has 15 residues. Germline CDR1 and CDR2: ENHRY and SYGVKD. After removal of 7 bases from V and 0 bases from J, the junction contained 8 bases not matched to a gene. The sequenced sample consisted of whole blood. V usage is TRBV10-3 and J usage is TRBJ1-1; 7 bases align to TRBD1. This receptor was obtained from an adult who was a healthcare worker with PCR-confirmed SARS-CoV-2 infection or an uninfected control (not recorded which). The CDR3 spells CAITQDRSMNTEAFF. CDR3 DNA sequence: TGTGCCATCACCCAGGACAGGTCCATGAACACTGAAGCTTTCTTT.